Each of the 5 T cell receptor beta chains below was sequenced from the same sample in a study of OX40 agonist ivuxolimab in advanced cancers. Assay used: immunoSEQ multiplex PCR; TCRdb lists only in-frame clones, some missing. The data contain over 65,000 clones, around 93% of them seen just once; the ten biggest clones take up 0.32%. The input for sequencing was CD4+ or CD8+ T cells sorted from blood, taken in a trial of the OX40 agonist ivuxolimab. The origin of the receptors is an adult with an advanced solid tumor such as melanoma, head and neck, liver or kidney cancer.

This clone was counted a single time. The chain carries TRBV5-1 and TRBJ2-7; 8 positions agree with TRBD1. Germline values: CDR1 SGHRS, CDR2 YFSETQ. The CDR3 is made up of 14 amino acids. The ends lost 4 bases at V and 5 bases at J; junction bases unmatched: 8. CDR3 amino acids: CASSPETGVNEQYF. DNA of the CDR3: TGCGCCAGCAGCCCCGAGACAGGGGTAAACGAGCAGTACTTC. Variable domain in full (rest from reference TRBV5-1 and TRBJ2-7): KAGVTQTPRYLIKTRGQQVTLSCSPISGHRSVSWYQQTPGQGLQFLFEYFSETQRNKGNFPGRFSGRQFSNSRSEMNVSTLELGDSALYLCASSPETGVNEQYFGPGTRLTVT.

The chain links TRBV7-6 to TRBJ2-1, with 9 nucleotides matching TRBD1. CDR3 size: 16 residues. Germline V gene data show CDR1 as SGHVS and CDR2 as FNYEAQ. Germline trimming cut 3 bases from V and 5 bases from J; bases unmatched to any gene: 8. The chain's CDR3 is CASSFGTGSRDNEQFF. In nucleotides, the CDR3 is TGTGCCAGCAGCTTTGGGACAGGGAGTCGAGACAATGAGCAGTTCTTC. Complete variable domain (other parts from reference TRBV7-6 and TRBJ2-1): GAGVSQSPRYKVTKRGQDVALRCDPISGHVSLYWYRQALGQGPEFLTYFNYEAQQDKSGLPNDRFSAERPEGSISTLTIQRTEQRDSAMYRCASSFGTGSRDNEQFFGPGTRLTVL.

The gene calls are TRBV10-3 and TRBJ1-2; 7 nucleotides match TRBD1. The CDR3 totals 15 residues. Trimming cost V 0 bases and J 2 bases; bases outside gene matches: 3. From germline, CDR1 is ENHRY and CDR2 SYGVKD. In nucleotides, the CDR3 is TGTGCCATCAGTGAGTCGACAGGGAGAAACTATGGCTACACCTTC. It encodes CAISESTGRNYGYTF.

This chain connects TRBV5-5 to TRBJ2-3; no definite D call. The germline V and J ends were trimmed by 0 bases and 2 bases, with 4 bases remaining between them. Germline V lookup: CDR1 SGHKS, CDR2 YYEKEE (reference sequence). This CDR3 is 13 amino acids long. CDR3: CASSLDFTDTQYF. CDR3 nucleotides: TGTGCCAGCAGCTTGGATTTCACAGATACGCAGTATTTT.

The CDR3 coding sequence is TGTGCCAGCAGCTCTCTAGCGGGGGGCTACGAGCAGTACTTC. This translates into CASSSLAGGYEQYF. The chain carries TRBV7-2 and TRBJ2-7, with 11 bases fitting TRBD2. CDR1 SGHTA and CDR2 FQGNSA come from the germline V gene. This CDR3 region has 14 residues. Trimming cost V 4 bases and J 3 bases; bases outside gene matches: 2. The full variable domain, its missing parts supplied by reference TRBV7-2 and TRBJ2-7, is GAGVSQSPSNKVTEKGKDVELRCDPISGHTALYWYRQSLGQGLEFLIYFQGNSAPDKSGLPSDRFSAERTGGSVSTLTIQRTQQEDSAVYLCASSSLAGGYEQYFGPGTRLTVT.